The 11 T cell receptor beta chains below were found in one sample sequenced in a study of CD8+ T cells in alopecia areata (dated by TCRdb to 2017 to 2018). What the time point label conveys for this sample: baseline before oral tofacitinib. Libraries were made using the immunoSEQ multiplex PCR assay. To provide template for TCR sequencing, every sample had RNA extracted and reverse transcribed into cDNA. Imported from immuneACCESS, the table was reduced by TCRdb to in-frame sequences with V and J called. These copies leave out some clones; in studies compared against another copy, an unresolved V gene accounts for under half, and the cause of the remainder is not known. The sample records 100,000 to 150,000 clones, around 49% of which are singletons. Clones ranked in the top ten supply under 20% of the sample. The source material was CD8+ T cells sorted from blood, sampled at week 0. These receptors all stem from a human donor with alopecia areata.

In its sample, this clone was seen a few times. The CDR3: CATSSFGTGSYNEQFF. DNA for the CDR3: TGTGCCACCAGCAGCTTCGGGACAGGGTCCTACAATGAGCAGTTCTTC. V and J are TRBV15 and TRBJ2-1; TRBD1 matches at 9 bases. V lost 3 bases and J lost 1; bases outside the gene matches: 4. The germline CDR1 and CDR2 sequences are LNHNV and YYDKDF (reference sequence). This CDR3 is 16 amino acids long.

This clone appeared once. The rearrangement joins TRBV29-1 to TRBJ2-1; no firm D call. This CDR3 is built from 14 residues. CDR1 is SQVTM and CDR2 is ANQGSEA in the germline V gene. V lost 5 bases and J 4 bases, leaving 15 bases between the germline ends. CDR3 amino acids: CSVLSGVSYNEQFF. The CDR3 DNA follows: TGCAGCGTTTTATCAGGAGTATCATACAATGAGCAGTTCTTC.

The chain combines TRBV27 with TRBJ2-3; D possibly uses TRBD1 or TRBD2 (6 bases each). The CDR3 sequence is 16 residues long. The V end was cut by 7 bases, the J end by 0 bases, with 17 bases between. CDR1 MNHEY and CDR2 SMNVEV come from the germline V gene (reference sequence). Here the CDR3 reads CASKGGTSASTDTQYF. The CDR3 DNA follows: TGTGCCAGCAAGGGGGGAACTTCAGCCAGCACAGATACGCAGTATTTT.

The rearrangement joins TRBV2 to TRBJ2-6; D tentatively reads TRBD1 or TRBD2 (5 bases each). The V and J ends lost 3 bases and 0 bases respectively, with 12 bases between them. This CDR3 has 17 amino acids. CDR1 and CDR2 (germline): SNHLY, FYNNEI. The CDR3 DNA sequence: TGTGCCAGCAGTGAGGGGGTTCTGAGCTCTGGGGCCAACGTCCTGACTTTC. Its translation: CASSEGVLSSGANVLTF.

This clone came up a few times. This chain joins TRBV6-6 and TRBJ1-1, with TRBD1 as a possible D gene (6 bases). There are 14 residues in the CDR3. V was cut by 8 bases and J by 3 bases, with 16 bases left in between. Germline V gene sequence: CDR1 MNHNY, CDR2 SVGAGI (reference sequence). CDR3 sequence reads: CASLGAQVDTEAFF. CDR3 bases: TGTGCCAGCTTGGGGGCGCAGGTCGACACTGAAGCTTTCTTT.

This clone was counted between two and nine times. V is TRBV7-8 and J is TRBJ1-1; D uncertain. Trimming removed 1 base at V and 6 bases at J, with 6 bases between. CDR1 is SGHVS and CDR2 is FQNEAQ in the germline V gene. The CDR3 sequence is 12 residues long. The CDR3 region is CASSLGTPEAFF. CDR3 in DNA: TGTGCCAGCAGCTTAGGGACTCCTGAAGCTTTCTTT.

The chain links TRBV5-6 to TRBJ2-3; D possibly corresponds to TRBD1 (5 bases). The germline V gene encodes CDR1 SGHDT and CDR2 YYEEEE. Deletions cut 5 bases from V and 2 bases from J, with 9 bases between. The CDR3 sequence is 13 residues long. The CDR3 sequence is CASRPDNTDTQYF. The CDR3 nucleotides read TGTGCCAGCAGACCGGACAACACAGATACGCAGTATTTT.

The CDR3 sequence is CSVASRETRDTQYF. In DNA, the CDR3 is TGCAGCGTTGCTTCACGGGAGACCAGAGATACGCAGTATTTT. The chain carries TRBV29-1 and TRBJ2-3, with D tentatively TRBD2 (6 bases). The germline CDR1 and CDR2 sequences are SQVTM and ANQGSEA. This CDR3 has 14 residues. V lost 4 bases and J lost 5, with 16 bases in between.

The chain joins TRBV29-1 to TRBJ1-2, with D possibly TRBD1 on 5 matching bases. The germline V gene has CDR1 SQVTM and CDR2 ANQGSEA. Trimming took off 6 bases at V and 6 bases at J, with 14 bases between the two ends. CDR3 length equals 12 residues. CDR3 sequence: CSVPVEGHGYTF. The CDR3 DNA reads TGCAGCGTCCCAGTAGAGGGGCATGGCTACACCTTC.

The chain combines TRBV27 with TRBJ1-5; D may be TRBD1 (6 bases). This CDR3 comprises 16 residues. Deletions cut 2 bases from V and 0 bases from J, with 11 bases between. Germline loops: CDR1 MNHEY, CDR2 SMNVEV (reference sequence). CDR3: CASSLGGANSNQPQHF. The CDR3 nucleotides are TGTGCCAGCAGTTTAGGGGGGGCGAATAGCAATCAGCCCCAGCATTTT.

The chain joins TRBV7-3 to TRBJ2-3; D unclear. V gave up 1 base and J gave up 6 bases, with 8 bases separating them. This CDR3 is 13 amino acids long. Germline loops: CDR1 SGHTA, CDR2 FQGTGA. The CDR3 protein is CASSLMQGDTQYF. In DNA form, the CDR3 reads TGTGCCAGCAGCTTAATGCAAGGGGATACGCAGTATTTT. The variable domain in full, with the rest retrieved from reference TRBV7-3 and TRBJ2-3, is GAGVSQTPSNKVTEKGKYVELRCDPISGHTALYWYRQSLGQGPEFLIYFQGTGAADDSGLPNDRFFAVRPEGSVSTLKIQRTERGDSAVYLCASSLMQGDTQYFGPGTRLTVL.